This T cell receptor (beta chain) was recovered during a study of cytomegalovirus exposure and HLA in healthy donors. The study, taken as a whole, reports: The study labeled about 160 TCR beta chains cytomegalovirus-associated. An observed cluster of highly shared sequence variants was recorded as a likely sequencing artifact.

With respect to this clone: Its antigen remains unknown.

Use of 60 Vbeta and 13 Jbeta primers characterized the PCR. Assay: immunoSEQ multiplex PCR; the TCRdb copy retains only in-frame clones and omits some. Of more than 85,000 clones detected, around 80% appear once; the ten largest clones hold approximately 3.7%. The TCR originated in a female donor in good health and CMV-seropositive. The sequenced material came from PBMCs.

CDR3 DNA sequence: TGTGCCAGCAGCTTAGGGACTAGCGTTTCCTACGAGCAGTACTTC. It is translated as CASSLGTSVSYEQYF. J is TRBJ2-7 and V is TRBV7-2, with TRBD2 matching 9 bases. The ends lost 1 base at V and 1 base at J; junction bases unmatched: 2. The CDR3 consists of 15 residues. Germline CDR1 is SGHTA and CDR2 is FQGNSA.